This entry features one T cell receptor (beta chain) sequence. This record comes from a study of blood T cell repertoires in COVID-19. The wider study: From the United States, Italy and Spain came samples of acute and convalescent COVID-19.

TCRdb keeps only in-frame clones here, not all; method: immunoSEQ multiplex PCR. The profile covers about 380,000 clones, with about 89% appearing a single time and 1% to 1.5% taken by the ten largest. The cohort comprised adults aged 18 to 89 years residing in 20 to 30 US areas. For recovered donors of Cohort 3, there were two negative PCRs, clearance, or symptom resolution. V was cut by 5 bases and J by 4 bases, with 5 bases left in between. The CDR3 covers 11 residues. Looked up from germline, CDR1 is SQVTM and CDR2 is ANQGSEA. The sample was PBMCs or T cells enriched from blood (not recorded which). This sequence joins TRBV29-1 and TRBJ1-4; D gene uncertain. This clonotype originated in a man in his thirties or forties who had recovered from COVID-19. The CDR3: CSVRDNEKLFF. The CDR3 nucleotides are TGCAGCGTTAGAGATAATGAAAAACTGTTTTTT.